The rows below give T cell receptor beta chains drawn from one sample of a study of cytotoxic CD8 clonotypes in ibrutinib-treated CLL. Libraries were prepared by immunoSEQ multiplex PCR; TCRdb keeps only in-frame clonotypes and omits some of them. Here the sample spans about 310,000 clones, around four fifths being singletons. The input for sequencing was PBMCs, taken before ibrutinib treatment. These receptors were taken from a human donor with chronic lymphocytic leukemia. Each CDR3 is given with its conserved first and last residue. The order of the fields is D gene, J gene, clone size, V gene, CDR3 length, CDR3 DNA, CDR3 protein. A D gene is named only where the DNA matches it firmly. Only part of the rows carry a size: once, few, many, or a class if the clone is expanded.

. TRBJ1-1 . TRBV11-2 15 TGTGCCAGCAGCCCGCCGGGAAAAGGAGGGACTGAAGCTTTCTTT CASSPPGKGGTEAFF
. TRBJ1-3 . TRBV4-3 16 TGCGCCAGCAGCCAAGATATGGCCCACTCTGGAAACACCATATATTTT CASSQDMAHSGNTIYF
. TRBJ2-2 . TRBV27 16 TGTGCCAGCAGTTTATTCGGGTATTCAAACACCGGGGAGCTGTTTTTT CASSLFGYSNTGELFF
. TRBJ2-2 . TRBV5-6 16 TGTGCCAGCAGCTTCTTGCATATCCAGAACACCGGGGAGCTGTTTTTT CASSFLHIQNTGELFF
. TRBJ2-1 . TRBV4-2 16 TGTGCCAGCAGCCAAGTGGGGCGGACGAACTACAATGAGCAGTTCTTC CASSQVGRTNYNEQFF
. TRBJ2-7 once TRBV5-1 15 TGCGCCAGCAGCATGATTACAGGGAGCTCCTACGAGCAGTACTTC CASSMITGSSYEQYF
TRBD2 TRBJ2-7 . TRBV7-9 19 TGTGCCAGCAGCCCACGGACTAGCGGGATTATCGGGGGCTCCTACGAGCAGTACTTC CASSPRTSGIIGGSYEQYF
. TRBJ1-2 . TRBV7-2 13 TGTGCCAGCAGCTTAGCGCCCGCGCGAGGCTACACCTTC CASSLAPARGYTF
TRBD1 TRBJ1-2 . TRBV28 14 TGTGCCAGCAGTTTCCCTACAGGGGCCTATGGCTACACCTTC CASSFPTGAYGYTF
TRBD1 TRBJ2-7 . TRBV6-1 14 TGTGCCAGCAGCCCGGACAGGGGGCGGGACGAGCAGTACTTC CASSPDRGRDEQYF
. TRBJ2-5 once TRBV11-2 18 TGTGCCAGCAGCTTAGATTTCGGAGGGGAACGGGACCAGGAGACCCAGTACTTC CASSLDFGGERDQETQYF
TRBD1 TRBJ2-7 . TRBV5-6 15 TGTGCCAGCAGCCAGCCGGGACAGGGGATCTACGAGCAGTACTTC CASSQPGQGIYEQYF
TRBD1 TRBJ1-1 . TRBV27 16 TGTGCCAGCAGTCGGGACAGCCTAGTAATGAACACTGAAGCTTTCTTT CASSRDSLVMNTEAFF
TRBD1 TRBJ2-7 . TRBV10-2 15 TGCGCCAGCAGTGGGGACAGACCGACTTACTACGAGCAGTACTTC CASSGDRPTYYEQYF
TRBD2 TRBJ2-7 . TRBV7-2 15 TGTGCCAGCAGCTTAGGATCTAGCGGGAGCTACGAGCAGTACTTC CASSLGSSGSYEQYF
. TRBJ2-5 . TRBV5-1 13 TGCGCCAGCAGCTCAGGGCCTCGGGAGACCCAGTACTTC CASSSGPRETQYF
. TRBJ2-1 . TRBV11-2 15 TGTGCCAGCAGCCCTGGACACTTCGCGGGGAATGAGCAGTTCTTC CASSPGHFAGNEQFF
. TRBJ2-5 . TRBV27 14 TGTGCCAGCAGTTTAGGTAGCGGCCAAGAGACCCAGTACTTC CASSLGSGQETQYF
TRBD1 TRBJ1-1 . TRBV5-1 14 TGCGCCAGCAGCGGGACAGGGTTGAACACTGAAGCTTTCTTT CASSGTGLNTEAFF
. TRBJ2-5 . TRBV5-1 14 TGCGCCAGCAGCTTGGGCACGGGCGGGGAGACCCAGTACTTC CASSLGTGGETQYF
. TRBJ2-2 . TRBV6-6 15 TGTGCCAGCAGTCCAGGACAGAGAAACACCGGGGAGCTGTTTTTT CASSPGQRNTGELFF
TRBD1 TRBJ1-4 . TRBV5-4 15 TGTGCCAGCAGGCGGGACAGGTCAACTAATGAAAAACTGTTTTTT CASRRDRSTNEKLFF
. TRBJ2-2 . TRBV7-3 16 TGTGCCAGCAGCTTAAATAGCGCCGGTCACACCGGGGAGCTGTTTTTT CASSLNSAGHTGELFF